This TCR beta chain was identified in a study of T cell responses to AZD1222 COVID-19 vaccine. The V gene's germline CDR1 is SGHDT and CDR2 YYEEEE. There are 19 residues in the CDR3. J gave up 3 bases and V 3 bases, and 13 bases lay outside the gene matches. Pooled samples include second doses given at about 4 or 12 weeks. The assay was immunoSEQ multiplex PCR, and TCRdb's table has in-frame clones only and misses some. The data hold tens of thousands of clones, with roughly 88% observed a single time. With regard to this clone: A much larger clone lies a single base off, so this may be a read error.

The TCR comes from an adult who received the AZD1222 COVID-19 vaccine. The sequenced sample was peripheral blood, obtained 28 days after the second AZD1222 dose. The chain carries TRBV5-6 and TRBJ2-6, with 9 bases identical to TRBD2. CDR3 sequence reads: CASSSRGRGGAFGANVLTF. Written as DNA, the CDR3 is TGTGCCAGCAGCTCTCGGGGTCGCGGGGGGGCCTTTGGGGCCAACGTCCTGACTTTC.